Listed here are 11 T cell receptor beta chains from one sample, sequenced in a study of cytomegalovirus exposure and HLA in healthy donors. PCR used 60 Vbeta primers and 13 Jbeta primers. TCRdb keeps only in-frame clones here, not all; method: immunoSEQ multiplex PCR. The table has about 140,000 clones, 66% seen once. The sample comprised PBMCs. All receptors derive from a human donor in good health.

The chain joins TRBV5-1 to TRBJ2-7; 7 nucleotides match TRBD2. Germline V CDR1 and CDR2: SGHRS, YFSETQ. The CDR3 runs 16 residues. J was trimmed by 0 bases and V by 4 bases; bases with no gene match: 10. CDR3 in amino acids: CASSQAPSGGSYEQYF. CDR3 in DNA: TGCGCCAGCAGCCAGGCCCCTAGCGGAGGCTCCTACGAGCAGTACTTC.

This clone was seen a handful of times. The chain recombines TRBV4-1 with TRBJ2-2; D possibly corresponds to TRBD1 (6 bases). V was shortened by 3 bases and J by 0 bases, with 17 bases between the two germline ends. Germline V gene sequence: CDR1 MGHRA, CDR2 YSYEKL. CDR3 size: 18 residues. This chain's CDR3 is CASSHLYATGPNTGELFF. The CDR3 DNA is TGCGCCAGCAGCCACCTTTACGCGACAGGCCCGAACACCGGGGAGCTGTTTTTT.

The chain employs TRBV29-1 and TRBJ2-3; 12 bases align to TRBD2. The CDR3 sequence is 13 residues long. With 7 bases clipped from V and 6 bases from J, the junction kept 5 bases outside the gene matches. Germline V gene sequence: CDR1 SQVTM, CDR2 ANQGSEA. CDR3 sequence reads: CSARLAGADTQYF. The CDR3 DNA reads TGCAGCGCCAGACTAGCGGGAGCGGATACGCAGTATTTT.

The chain combines TRBV15 with TRBJ2-3; 7 bases map to TRBD2. The CDR3 contains 16 residues. V shed 5 bases, J shed 4 bases, and the junction held 12 bases outside the gene matches. CDR1 and CDR2 (germline): LNHNV, YYDKDF (reference sequence). This CDR3 is CATSGRLSAGADTQYF. Written as DNA, the CDR3 is TGTGCCACCAGCGGACGACTATCCGCGGGGGCAGATACGCAGTATTTT.

The rearrangement joins TRBV5-1 to TRBJ1-1; 10 bases agree with TRBD1. This CDR3 region has 15 residues. The germline gives CDR1 SGHRS, CDR2 YFSETQ. Germline trimming cut 4 bases from V and 4 bases from J; bases unmatched to any gene: 7. CDR3 bases: TGCGCCAGCAGCCGAGGGACAGGGGATGGCACTGAAGCTTTCTTT. It specifies CASSRGTGDGTEAFF. Based on the CDR3 plus reference TRBV5-1 and TRBJ1-1, the full variable domain is KAGVTQTPRYLIKTRGQQVTLSCSPISGHRSVSWYQQTPGQGLQFLFEYFSETQRNKGNFPGRFSGRQFSNSRSEMNVSTLELGDSALYLCASSRGTGDGTEAFFGQGTRLTVV.

J is TRBJ2-6 and V is TRBV5-4; TRBD1 is a possible D gene (5 bases). The CDR3 sequence is 15 residues long. Trimming left V 0 bases short and J 1 base short, with 5 bases between. Germline CDR1 SGHNT, CDR2 YYREEE (reference sequence). DNA of the CDR3: TGTGCCAGCAGCTTGGGACAGTCTGGGGCCAACGTCCTGACTTTC. Its protein product is CASSLGQSGANVLTF.

The chain joins TRBV19 to TRBJ2-3; a possible D gene is TRBD1 (7 bases). Trimming pared 7 bases from V and 4 bases from J, leaving 18 bases between. This CDR3 is built from 15 residues. CDR1 is LNHDA and CDR2 is SQIVND in the germline V gene (reference sequence). The CDR3 region has the DNA TGTGCCAGTACCGACAGGGCTAGGGGGGCAGATACGCAGTATTTT. This sequence encodes CASTDRARGADTQYF.

The chain is built from TRBV28 and TRBJ1-2; tentatively, D is TRBD1 (5 bases). Trimming stripped 3 bases from V and 3 bases from J, with 14 bases between. CDR1 and CDR2 from the germline V gene are MDHEN and SYDVKM. The CDR3 consists of 15 residues. CDR3 region: CASSFLGPVDYGYTF. CDR3 sequence (DNA): TGTGCCAGCAGTTTTCTGGGGCCTGTGGACTATGGCTACACCTTC.

Concerning this clone itself: In the same sample, other DNA sequences code for this CDR3. The J gene is TRBJ2-5, the V gene TRBV28; the D gene is possibly TRBD2 (6 bases). CDR3 length: 13 amino acids. Trimming pared 4 bases from V and 3 bases from J, leaving 9 bases between. CDR1 and CDR2 (germline): MDHEN, SYDVKM. The CDR3 loop reads CASSSTGEETQYF. CDR3 in DNA: TGTGCCAGCAGTTCGACGGGGGAAGAGACCCAGTACTTC.

The CDR3 reads CASSLAGTGRNEKLFF. The CDR3 nucleotides are TGTGCCAGCAGCTTGGCCGGGACAGGGAGGAATGAAAAACTGTTTTTT. The rearrangement links TRBV5-4 to TRBJ1-4, with 9 nucleotides matching TRBD1. This CDR3 is 16 amino acids long. Trimming cost V 0 bases and J 5 bases; bases outside gene matches: 5. Germline-derived CDR1 and CDR2 are SGHNT and YYREEE (reference sequence).

The rearrangement uses TRBV10-2 and TRBJ2-5; D remains ambiguous. The CDR3 loop spans 14 amino acids. Deletions cut 6 bases from V and 2 bases from J, with 13 bases between. Germline CDR1 reads WSHSY; CDR2 reads SAAADI. CDR3 in amino acids: CASRLQKQQETQYF. CDR3 bases: TGCGCCAGCAGGCTTCAAAAACAACAAGAGACCCAGTACTTC.